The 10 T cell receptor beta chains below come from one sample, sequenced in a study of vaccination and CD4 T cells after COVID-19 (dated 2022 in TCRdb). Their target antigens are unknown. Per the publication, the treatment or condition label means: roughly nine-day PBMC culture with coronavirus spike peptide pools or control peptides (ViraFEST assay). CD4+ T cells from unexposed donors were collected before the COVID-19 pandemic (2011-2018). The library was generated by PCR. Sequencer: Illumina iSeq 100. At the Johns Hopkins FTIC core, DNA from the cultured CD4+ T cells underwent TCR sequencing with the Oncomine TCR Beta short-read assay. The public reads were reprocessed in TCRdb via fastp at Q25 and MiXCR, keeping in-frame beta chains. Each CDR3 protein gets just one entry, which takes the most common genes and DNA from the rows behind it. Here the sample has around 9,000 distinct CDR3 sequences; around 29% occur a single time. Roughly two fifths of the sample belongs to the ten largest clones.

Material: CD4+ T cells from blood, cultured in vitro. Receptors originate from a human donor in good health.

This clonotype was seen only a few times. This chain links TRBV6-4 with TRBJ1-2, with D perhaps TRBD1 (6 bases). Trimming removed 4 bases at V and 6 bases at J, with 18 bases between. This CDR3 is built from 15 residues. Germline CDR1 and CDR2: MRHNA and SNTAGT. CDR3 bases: TGTGCCAGCAGTGCCGGGAACAGGGCTCAAGATGGCTACACCTTC. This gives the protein CASSAGNRAQDGYTF.

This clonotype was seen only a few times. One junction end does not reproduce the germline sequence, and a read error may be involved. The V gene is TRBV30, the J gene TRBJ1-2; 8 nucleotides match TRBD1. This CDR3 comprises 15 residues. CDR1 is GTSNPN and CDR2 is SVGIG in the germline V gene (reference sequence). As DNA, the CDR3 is TGTGCCTGGAGTCATACTTCAGGACAGGGCGTACCGCCCCGCTTC. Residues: CAWSHTSGQGVPPRF.

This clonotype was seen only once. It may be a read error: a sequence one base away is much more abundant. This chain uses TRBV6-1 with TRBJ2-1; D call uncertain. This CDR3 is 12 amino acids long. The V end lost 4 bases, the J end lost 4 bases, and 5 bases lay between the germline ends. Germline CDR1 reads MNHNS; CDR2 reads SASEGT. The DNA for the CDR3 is TGTGCCAGCAGTGGGATTTACAATGAGCAGTTCTTC. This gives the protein CASSGIYNEQFF.

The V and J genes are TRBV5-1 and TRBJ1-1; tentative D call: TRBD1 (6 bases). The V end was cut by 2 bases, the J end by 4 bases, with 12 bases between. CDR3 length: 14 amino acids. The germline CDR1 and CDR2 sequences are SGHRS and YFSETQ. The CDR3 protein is CASSFGGQTTEAFF. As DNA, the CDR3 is TGCGCCAGCAGCTTCGGGGGGCAGACCACTGAAGCTTTCTTT.

The CDR3 loop reads CASSEKQGARGNTIYF. The CDR3 coding sequence is TGTGCCAGCAGCGAGAAACAGGGGGCGAGGGGAAACACCATATATTTT. This chain uses TRBV6-1 with TRBJ1-3; 9 positions agree with TRBD1. The CDR3 loop spans 16 amino acids. The J segment lost 4 bases and the V segment lost 6 bases, leaving 10 bases of the junction unmatched. Germline V CDR1 and CDR2: MNHNS, SASEGT.

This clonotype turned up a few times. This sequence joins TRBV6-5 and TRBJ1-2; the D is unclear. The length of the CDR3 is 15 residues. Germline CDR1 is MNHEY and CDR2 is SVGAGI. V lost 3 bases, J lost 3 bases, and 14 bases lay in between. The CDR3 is CASSYDGSGYYGYTF. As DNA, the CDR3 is TGTGCCAGCAGTTATGATGGATCGGGCTACTATGGCTACACCTTC.

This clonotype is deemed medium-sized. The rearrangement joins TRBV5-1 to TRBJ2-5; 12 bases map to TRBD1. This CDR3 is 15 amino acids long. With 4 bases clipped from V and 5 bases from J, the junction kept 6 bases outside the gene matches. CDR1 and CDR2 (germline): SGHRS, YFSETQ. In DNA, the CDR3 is TGCGCCAGCAGCCCCGGGACAGGGGGCATGGAGACCCAGTACTTC. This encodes CASSPGTGGMETQYF.

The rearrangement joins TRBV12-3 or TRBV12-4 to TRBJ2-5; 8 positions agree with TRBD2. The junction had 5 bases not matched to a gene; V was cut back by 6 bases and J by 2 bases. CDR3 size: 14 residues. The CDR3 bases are TGTGCCAGCAGACAATCTAGCGGGCAAGAGACCCAGTACTTC. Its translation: CASRQSSGQETQYF.

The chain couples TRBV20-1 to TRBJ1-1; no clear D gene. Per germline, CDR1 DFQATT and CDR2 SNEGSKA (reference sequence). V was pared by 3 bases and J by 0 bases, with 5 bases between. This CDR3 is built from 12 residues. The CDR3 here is CSASYLNTEAFF. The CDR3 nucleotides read TGCAGTGCTAGTTATTTGAACACTGAAGCTTTCTTT.

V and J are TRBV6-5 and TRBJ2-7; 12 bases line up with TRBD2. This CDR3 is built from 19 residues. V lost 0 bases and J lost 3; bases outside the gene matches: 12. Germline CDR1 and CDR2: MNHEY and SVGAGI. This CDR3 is CASSYSGLAGGLPLYEQYF. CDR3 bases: TGTGCCAGCAGTTACTCAGGGCTAGCGGGGGGGCTTCCCCTCTACGAGCAGTACTTC.